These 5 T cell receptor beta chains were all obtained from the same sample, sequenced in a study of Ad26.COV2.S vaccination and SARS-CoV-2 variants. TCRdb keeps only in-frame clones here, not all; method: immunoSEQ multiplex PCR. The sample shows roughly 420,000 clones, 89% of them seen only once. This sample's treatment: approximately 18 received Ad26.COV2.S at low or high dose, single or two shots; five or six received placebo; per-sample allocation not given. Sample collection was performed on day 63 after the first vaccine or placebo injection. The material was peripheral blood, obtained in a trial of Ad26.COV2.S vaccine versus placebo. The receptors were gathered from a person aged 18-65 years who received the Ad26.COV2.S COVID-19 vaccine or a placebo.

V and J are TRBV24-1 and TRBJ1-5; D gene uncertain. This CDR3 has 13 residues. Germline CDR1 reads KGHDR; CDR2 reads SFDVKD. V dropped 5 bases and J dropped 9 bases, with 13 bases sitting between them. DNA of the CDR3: TGTGCCACCAGTGCGCACGCTCTAGGGCCCCAGCATTTT. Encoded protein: CATSAHALGPQHF.

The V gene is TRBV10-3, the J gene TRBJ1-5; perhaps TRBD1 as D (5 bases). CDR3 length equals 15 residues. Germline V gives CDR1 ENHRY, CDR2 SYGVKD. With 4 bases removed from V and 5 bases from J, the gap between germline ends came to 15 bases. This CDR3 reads CAISGGVREHQPQHF. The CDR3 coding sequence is TGTGCCATCAGTGGTGGGGTCAGGGAGCATCAGCCCCAGCATTTT.

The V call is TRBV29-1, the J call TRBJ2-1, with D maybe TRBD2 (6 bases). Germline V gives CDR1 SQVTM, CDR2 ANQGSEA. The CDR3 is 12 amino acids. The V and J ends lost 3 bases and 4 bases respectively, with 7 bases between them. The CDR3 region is CSVDGGYNEQFF. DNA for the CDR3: TGCAGCGTTGACGGGGGTTACAATGAGCAGTTCTTC.

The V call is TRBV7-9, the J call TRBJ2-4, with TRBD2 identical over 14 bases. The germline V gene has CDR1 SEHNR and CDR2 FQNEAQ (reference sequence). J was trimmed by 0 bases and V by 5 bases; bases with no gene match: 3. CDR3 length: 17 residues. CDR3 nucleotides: TGTGCCAGCAGCGAGACTAGCGGGAGGGTAGCCAAAAACATTCAGTACTTC. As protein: CASSETSGRVAKNIQYF.

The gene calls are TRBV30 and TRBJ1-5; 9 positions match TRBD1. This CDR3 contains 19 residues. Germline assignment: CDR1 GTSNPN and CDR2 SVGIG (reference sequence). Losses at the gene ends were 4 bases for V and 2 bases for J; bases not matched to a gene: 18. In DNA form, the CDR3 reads TGTGCCTGGAACGTTTGTGGACAGGGGTTTAAGAATCGCAATCAGCCCCAGCATTTT. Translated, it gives CAWNVCGQGFKNRNQPQHF. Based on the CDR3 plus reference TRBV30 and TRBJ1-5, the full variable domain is SQTIHQWPATLVQPVGSPLSLECTVEGTSNPNLYWYRQAAGRGLQLLFYSVGIGQISSEVPQNLSASRPQDRQFILSSKKLLLSDSGFYLCAWNVCGQGFKNRNQPQHFGDGTRLSIL.